Listed below are T cell receptor beta chains from one sample, sequenced in a study of monozygotic twins with inflammatory bowel disease. Following a re-call of the 5' RACE reads, TCRdb has one entry per CDR3 protein and lacks DNA. This sample's table has about 210,000 distinct CDR3 sequences. Sequenced material: blood. The receptor source for this set is a human donor with ulcerative colitis or Crohn's disease, or a healthy co-twin of an affected twin (not recorded which). The CDR3 runs from the conserved cysteine through the conserved F or W. Fields, in order: V gene, J gene, CDR3 protein.

TRBV20-1	TRBJ1-5	CSARRTANQPQHF
TRBV6-5	TRBJ2-2	CASSFSDPNTGELFF
TRBV5-5	TRBJ1-5	CASSPTGSLSNQPQHF
TRBV5-1	TRBJ2-3	CASSLEVVSTDTQYF
TRBV10-3	TRBJ2-1	CAISETELISGLGEQFF
TRBV5-1	TRBJ2-7	CASSSSPGAYEQYF
TRBV3-1	TRBJ1-1	CASSQGSGSLEAFF
TRBV20-1	TRBJ2-3	CSARESTDTQYF
TRBV7-9	TRBJ1-2	CASSSGDRQSYGYTF
TRBV15	TRBJ2-3	CATSRGGALRTDTQYF
TRBV19	TRBJ2-7	CASSPAAFHEQYF
TRBV24-1	TRBJ2-3	CATSDVFEGTDTQYF
TRBV20-1	TRBJ1-2	CSAPGTFGDYGYTF
TRBV5-6	TRBJ2-3	CASSLEGWTDTQYF
TRBV19	TRBJ1-2	CASRTQGIYGYTF
TRBV5-1	TRBJ1-4	CASSPNTGSGEKLFF
TRBV18	TRBJ2-3	CASSPIHTDTQYF
TRBV20-1	TRBJ1-2	CSAYPATGVPNYGYTF
TRBV10-3	TRBJ1-1	CAISETVATEAFF
TRBV6-1	TRBJ1-1	CASTLDPSGTEAFF
TRBV12-3/TRBV12-4	TRBJ1-5	CASGSRDLGNQPQHF
TRBV20-1	TRBJ2-7	CSAPLPGTSGGDYEQYF
TRBV12-3/TRBV12-4	TRBJ2-7	CASSPQGVYEQYF
TRBV7-8	TRBJ2-1	CASSSPGWGRSYNEQFF
TRBV14	TRBJ2-3	CASSRTSTDTQYF
TRBV5-1	TRBJ2-1	CASSFTLAGGVNEQFF
TRBV10-3	TRBJ2-1	CAIRTKTDNNEQFF
TRBV12-3/TRBV12-4	TRBJ2-2	CASLSRGGTGELFF
TRBV29-1	TRBJ1-2	CSVGGTENYGYTF
TRBV5-1	TRBJ2-3	CASSLALGEADTQYF
TRBV12-3/TRBV12-4	TRBJ2-3	CASSRGVGGTGLDTQYF
TRBV6-5	TRBJ2-4	CASSIQPGGAKNIQYF
TRBV7-8	TRBJ2-7	CASSLGWTSDSSYEQYF
TRBV20-1	TRBJ1-5	CSARDSRSNQPQHF
TRBV5-1	TRBJ2-3	CASSSRTVSTDTQYF
TRBV7-9	TRBJ2-1	CASSFPGQGVYNEQFF
TRBV7-2	TRBJ2-5	CASSLRGSFQETQYF
TRBV9	TRBJ1-1	CASSPRGGALLNTEAFF
TRBV28	TRBJ1-1	CASNRGPGGRTEAFF
TRBV2	TRBJ2-5	CASRVRQGARETQYF
TRBV19	TRBJ2-1	CASGTSGVYNEQFF
TRBV19	TRBJ1-6	CASSSYVGADRGSPLHF
TRBV27	TRBJ2-3	CASGRQGILDTQYF
TRBV20-1	TRBJ2-4	CSATPLVGINIQYF
TRBV18	TRBJ1-1	CASSPRESTEAFF
TRBV5-1	TRBJ1-6	CASSLQGTNSPLHF
TRBV12-3/TRBV12-4	TRBJ2-1	CASSTRGLAGEHYNEQFF
TRBV11-2	TRBJ2-7	CASSLNQGAIYEQYF
TRBV5-1	TRBJ2-3	CASTLDRFTDTQYF
TRBV27	TRBJ1-1	CASSPRDRVHKAFF
TRBV12-3/TRBV12-4	TRBJ1-2	CASSFEGFGYTF
TRBV19	TRBJ1-1	CASTRGQGNTEAFF
TRBV6-1	TRBJ1-1	CASRVNTEAFF
TRBV12-3/TRBV12-4	TRBJ1-1	CASRTTGQGRTEAFF
TRBV6-1	TRBJ1-3	CASSFGVSIGRNTIYF
TRBV2	TRBJ1-5	CASSDRAGSNQPQHF
TRBV29-1	TRBJ2-7	CSVAGTADSYEQYF